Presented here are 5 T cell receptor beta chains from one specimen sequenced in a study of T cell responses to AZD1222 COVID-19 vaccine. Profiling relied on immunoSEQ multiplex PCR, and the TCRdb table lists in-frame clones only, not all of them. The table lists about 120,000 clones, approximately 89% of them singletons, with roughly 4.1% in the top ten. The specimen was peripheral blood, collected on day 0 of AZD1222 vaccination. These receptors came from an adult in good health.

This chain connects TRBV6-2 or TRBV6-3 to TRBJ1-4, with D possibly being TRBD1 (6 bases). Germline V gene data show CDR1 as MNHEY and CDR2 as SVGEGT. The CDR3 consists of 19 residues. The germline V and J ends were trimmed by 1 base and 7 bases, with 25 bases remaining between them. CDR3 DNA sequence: TGTGCCAGCAGTTACTGGGGCCCGAGGGACAAGGGATCCAGTGAAAAACTGTTTTTT. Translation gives CASSYWGPRDKGSSEKLFF.

For the CDR3, the DNA is TGTGCCAGCGGCGGACAGGCCCATCAGCCCCAGCATTTT. Translation gives CASGGQAHQPQHF. The chain has TRBV27 and TRBJ1-5, with 7 bases matching TRBD1. Germline CDR1 is MNHEY and CDR2 is SMNVEV (reference sequence). The CDR3 consists of 13 residues. The J segment lost 5 bases and the V segment lost 8 bases, leaving 6 bases of the junction unmatched.

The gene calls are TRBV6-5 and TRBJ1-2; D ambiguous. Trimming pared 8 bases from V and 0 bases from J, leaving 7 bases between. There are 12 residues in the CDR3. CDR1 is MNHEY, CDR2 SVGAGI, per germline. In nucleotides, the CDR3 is TGTGCCAGCGAGGGAGCTAACTATGGCTACACCTTC. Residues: CASEGANYGYTF.

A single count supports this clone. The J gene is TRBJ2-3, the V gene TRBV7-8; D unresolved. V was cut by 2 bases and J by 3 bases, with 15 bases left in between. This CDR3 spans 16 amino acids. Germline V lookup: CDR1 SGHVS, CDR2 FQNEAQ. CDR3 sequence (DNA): TGTGCCAGCAGCTTAATGGCCCTCTTGGGTACAGATACGCAGTATTTT. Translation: CASSLMALLGTDTQYF.

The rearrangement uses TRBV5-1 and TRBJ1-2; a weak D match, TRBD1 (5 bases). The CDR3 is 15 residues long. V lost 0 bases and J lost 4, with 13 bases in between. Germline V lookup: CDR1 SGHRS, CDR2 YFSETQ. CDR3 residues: CASSLAGTGLYGYTF. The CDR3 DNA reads TGCGCCAGCAGCTTGGCGGGGACCGGACTCTATGGCTACACCTTC.